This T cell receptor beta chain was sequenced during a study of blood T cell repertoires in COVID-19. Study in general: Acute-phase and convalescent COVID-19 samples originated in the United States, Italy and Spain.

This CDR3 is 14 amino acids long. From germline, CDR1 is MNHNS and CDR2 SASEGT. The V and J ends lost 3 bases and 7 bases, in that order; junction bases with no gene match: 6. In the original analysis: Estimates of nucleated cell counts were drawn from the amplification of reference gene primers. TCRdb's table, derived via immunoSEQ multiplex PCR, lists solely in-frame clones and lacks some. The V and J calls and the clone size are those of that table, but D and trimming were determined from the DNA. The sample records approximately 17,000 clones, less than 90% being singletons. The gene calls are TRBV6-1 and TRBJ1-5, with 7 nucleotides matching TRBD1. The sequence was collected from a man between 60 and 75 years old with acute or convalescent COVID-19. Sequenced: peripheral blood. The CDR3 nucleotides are TGTGCCAGCAGTGATGGACAGGAGACCCAGCCCCAGCATTTT. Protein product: CASSDGQETQPQHF.